This T cell receptor beta chain is from a study of regulatory T cells in long-lasting Graves disease. About the research overall: The criterion for persistent Graves' disease was over 5 years of antithyroid drugs with positive TSH receptor antibodies. Study-wide points: There were preferences for TRBV28, TRBJ1-2 and TRBJ2-5 in persistent disease.

CDR3 length: 14 amino acids. CDR1 and CDR2 from the germline V gene are MNHEY and SVGAGI. Sequencing libraries for TCR beta were prepared with iRepertoire HTBI primers and Arm-PCR of CDR3 regions. TCRdb called the multiplex PCR reads again in MiXCR, with one record for every CDR3 protein. The table lists around 400,000 distinct CDR3 sequences, 20% to 25% of them singletons. Time point of the sample: persistent/refractory GD, antithyroid drugs over 5 years with positive TRAb. The TCR library was made from RNA extracted from PBMCs. This clonotype was picked up many times. Its antigen is currently unknown. The junction departs from the called germline gene at one end, perhaps through a read error.

This specimen was peripheral blood mononuclear cells (PBMCs), taken when the disease was refractory, from a patient treated with antithyroid drugs. This clonotype was obtained from a woman aged 35 to 49 with Graves disease. The gene calls are TRBV6-5 and TRBJ1-6; tentative D call: TRBD1 (6 bases). The CDR3 sequence is CASSDSGQNSPLHF. Here the CDR3 DNA reads TGTGCCAGCAGTGACTCGGGACAAAATTCACCCCTCCACTTT.